The source of this T cell receptor beta chain is a study of cytomegalovirus exposure and HLA in healthy donors. Study conclusions and caveats: Rare sequences made up most TCRs, while some public TCRs were found in many donors.

With respect to this clone: Its target is not known.

Vbeta (60) and Jbeta (13) primers were used in the PCR. Sequencing used immunoSEQ multiplex PCR; TCRdb keeps in-frame clones, though not all of them. Of about 170,000 clones in the sample, roughly 80% are singletons; the top ten hold less than 2.5%. The germline gives CDR1 ENHRY, CDR2 SYGVKD. CDR3 length: 14 residues. V lost 3 bases, J lost 7 bases, and 10 bases lay in between. What was sequenced was PBMCs. The origin of this receptor is a male donor in good health and CMV-seronegative. The rearrangement links TRBV10-3 to TRBJ1-6, with D possibly TRBD1 on 5 matching bases. This CDR3 reads CAISEGPGNSPLHF. The CDR3 DNA is TGTGCCATCAGTGAAGGTCCAGGGAATTCACCCCTCCACTTT.